These T cell receptor beta chains were read from a single sample in a study of OX40 agonist ivuxolimab in advanced cancers. Using immunoSEQ multiplex PCR, the repertoire was profiled, and TCRdb retains in-frame clones only, with some absent. The data show roughly 70,000 clones, with 90% seen just once and roughly 0.56% held by the top ten. The specimen was CD4+ or CD8+ T cells sorted from blood, collected in a trial of the OX40 agonist ivuxolimab. These receptors all come from an adult with an advanced solid tumor such as melanoma, head and neck, liver or kidney cancer. CDR3s include the opening cysteine and the closing phenylalanine or tryptophan. D genes are given only for firm matches. Not every row has a clone size; where given, it reads once, few, many or a size class.

abundance: NA
d_gene: NA
j_gene: TRBJ2-7
v_gene: TRBV2
CDR3nt: TGTGCCACCAGCCAGAGCGGGCCCCCCTACGAGCAGTACTTC
CDR3aa: CATSQSGPPYEQYF

abundance: NA
d_gene: NA
j_gene: TRBJ2-7
v_gene: TRBV5-8
CDR3nt: TGTGCCAGCAGCTTGGGACCGTACTCCTACGAGCAGTACTTC
CDR3aa: CASSLGPYSYEQYF

abundance: NA
d_gene: NA
j_gene: TRBJ1-4
v_gene: TRBV5-6
CDR3nt: TGTGCCAGCAGCTCCGGGAGCGAGGAAAAACTGTTTTTT
CDR3aa: CASSSGSEEKLFF

abundance: NA
d_gene: NA
j_gene: TRBJ2-7
v_gene: TRBV14
CDR3nt: TGTGCCAGCAGCCAAGTGGCTAGAGCCTACGAGCAGTACTTC
CDR3aa: CASSQVARAYEQYF

abundance: NA
d_gene: TRBD2
j_gene: TRBJ2-1
v_gene: TRBV2
CDR3nt: TGTGCCAGCAGTTTTACGACTAGCGGGAATGGGGGTGAGCAGTTCTTC
CDR3aa: CASSFTTSGNGGEQFF

abundance: NA
d_gene: TRBD1
j_gene: TRBJ2-4
v_gene: TRBV2
CDR3nt: TGTGCCAGCGCCAGGGACAGGACCGGCATTCAGTACTTC
CDR3aa: CASARDRTGIQYF

abundance: NA
d_gene: NA
j_gene: TRBJ2-5
v_gene: TRBV5-6
CDR3nt: TGTGCCAGCAGATCCTATTACGAACGGCAGTACTTC
CDR3aa: CASRSYYERQYF

abundance: NA
d_gene: NA
j_gene: TRBJ2-1
v_gene: TRBV5-4
CDR3nt: TGTGCCAGCAGCCCGTCTAGGACTTCCTCCTACAATGAGCAGTTCTTC
CDR3aa: CASSPSRTSSYNEQFF

abundance: NA
d_gene: TRBD1
j_gene: TRBJ2-7
v_gene: TRBV2
CDR3nt: TGTGCCAGCAAACGGACAGGGAATGCCTACGAGCAGTACTTC
CDR3aa: CASKRTGNAYEQYF

abundance: NA
d_gene: NA
j_gene: TRBJ2-3
v_gene: TRBV7-9
CDR3nt: TGTGCCAGCCGGGGGCTCATAAAATGGACAGATACGCAGTATTTT
CDR3aa: CASRGLIKWTDTQYF

abundance: NA
d_gene: NA
j_gene: TRBJ2-7
v_gene: TRBV6-1
CDR3nt: TGTGCCAGCAGAGAAGCGGCAATCCACTACTACGAGCAGTACTTC
CDR3aa: CASREAAIHYYEQYF

abundance: NA
d_gene: NA
j_gene: TRBJ1-5
v_gene: TRBV6-6
CDR3nt: TGTGCCAGCAGTCTCGAATATCAGCCCCAGCATTTT
CDR3aa: CASSLEYQPQHF

abundance: NA
d_gene: NA
j_gene: TRBJ1-1
v_gene: TRBV11-2
CDR3nt: TGTGCCAGCAGCTCCGTGGGGGGGGCAACTGAAGCTTTCTTT
CDR3aa: CASSSVGGATEAFF

abundance: NA
d_gene: NA
j_gene: TRBJ1-4
v_gene: TRBV9
CDR3nt: TGTGCCAGCAGCGTAGGGGCCCTGGCGGCGGATGAAAAACTGTTTTTT
CDR3aa: CASSVGALAADEKLFF

abundance: NA
d_gene: TRBD2
j_gene: TRBJ2-1
v_gene: TRBV2
CDR3nt: TGTGCCAGCAGTGAAATAGCGGGAGGCCCCAGGGGCTCCTACAATGAGCAGTTCTTC
CDR3aa: CASSEIAGGPRGSYNEQFF

abundance: NA
d_gene: NA
j_gene: TRBJ1-2
v_gene: TRBV6-6
CDR3nt: TGTGCCAGCAGTGCCTCAGGGATCCCGACCTATGGCTACACCTTC
CDR3aa: CASSASGIPTYGYTF

abundance: NA
d_gene: NA
j_gene: TRBJ2-5
v_gene: TRBV5-1
CDR3nt: TGCGCCAGCAGCTTCACTGGTCAAGAGACCCAGTACTTC
CDR3aa: CASSFTGQETQYF

abundance: NA
d_gene: NA
j_gene: TRBJ1-2
v_gene: TRBV5-5
CDR3nt: TGTGCCAGCAGTCCGGTCAGGGAAAACTATGGCTACACCTTC
CDR3aa: CASSPVRENYGYTF

abundance: NA
d_gene: NA
j_gene: TRBJ1-6
v_gene: TRBV5-4
CDR3nt: TGTGCCAGCAGCCTATCAGGGCAGAATTCACCCCTCCACTTT
CDR3aa: CASSLSGQNSPLHF

abundance: NA
d_gene: NA
j_gene: TRBJ2-7
v_gene: TRBV7-9
CDR3nt: TGTGCCAGCAGCCTAGGGGGGCTCCTCTACGAGCAGTACTTC
CDR3aa: CASSLGGLLYEQYF

abundance: NA
d_gene: TRBD1
j_gene: TRBJ2-5
v_gene: TRBV5-6
CDR3nt: TGTGCCAGCAGCAGGACAGGGGGCGCTTTCCAAGAGACCCAGTACTTC
CDR3aa: CASSRTGGAFQETQYF

abundance: NA
d_gene: TRBD2
j_gene: TRBJ2-7
v_gene: TRBV7-6
CDR3nt: TGTGCCAGCAGCACCGGGACTAGCGGCTACGAGCAGTACTTC
CDR3aa: CASSTGTSGYEQYF

abundance: NA
d_gene: NA
j_gene: TRBJ2-2
v_gene: TRBV5-4
CDR3nt: TGTGCCAGCAGCTCAAGGTGGGGGGCCTCCAACACCGGGGAGCTGTTTTTT
CDR3aa: CASSSRWGASNTGELFF

abundance: NA
d_gene: NA
j_gene: TRBJ2-7
v_gene: TRBV6-1
CDR3nt: TGTGCCAGCAGTGACCTCAACCGGGACCGCCGCGAGCAGTACTTC
CDR3aa: CASSDLNRDRREQYF

abundance: NA
d_gene: TRBD2
j_gene: TRBJ2-7
v_gene: TRBV15
CDR3nt: TGTGCCACCAGCAGAGACCCTAGCGGCGCCTACGAGCAGTACTTC
CDR3aa: CATSRDPSGAYEQYF

abundance: NA
d_gene: NA
j_gene: TRBJ2-1
v_gene: TRBV5-4
CDR3nt: TGTGCCAGCAGCGGGACTGCTGACAATGAGCAGTTCTTC
CDR3aa: CASSGTADNEQFF

abundance: NA
d_gene: TRBD1
j_gene: TRBJ2-6
v_gene: TRBV5-4
CDR3nt: TGTGCCAGCAGCGGAAGACAGGGGAGAAATTCTGGGGCCAACGTCCTGACTTTC
CDR3aa: CASSGRQGRNSGANVLTF

abundance: NA
d_gene: NA
j_gene: TRBJ1-2
v_gene: TRBV13
CDR3nt: TGTGCCAGCAGCTTAGGCGGCCAGCCTAACTATGGCTACACCTTC
CDR3aa: CASSLGGQPNYGYTF

abundance: NA
d_gene: TRBD2
j_gene: TRBJ2-4
v_gene: TRBV13
CDR3nt: TGTGCCAGGACGCTCAGCACTAGCGGGTTAGCCAAAAACATTCAGTACTTC
CDR3aa: CARTLSTSGLAKNIQYF

abundance: NA
d_gene: NA
j_gene: TRBJ2-2
v_gene: TRBV28
CDR3nt: TGTGCCAGCAGTTTCTTCGGGCGCGCCGGGGAGCTGTTTTTT
CDR3aa: CASSFFGRAGELFF

abundance: once
d_gene: TRBD2
j_gene: TRBJ2-5
v_gene: TRBV2
CDR3nt: TGTGCCAGCAGAGGGACTAGCGGGGGGGACCAAGAGACCCAGTACTTC
CDR3aa: CASRGTSGGDQETQYF

abundance: NA
d_gene: NA
j_gene: TRBJ2-4
v_gene: TRBV6-1
CDR3nt: TGTGCCAGCAGTGAAGTCGCCGGGACTATTCAGTACTTC
CDR3aa: CASSEVAGTIQYF

abundance: NA
d_gene: NA
j_gene: TRBJ2-2
v_gene: TRBV9
CDR3nt: TGTGCCACCGCTCGTGGGGGGCAGTCTACTTCGAACACCGGGGAGCTGTTTTTT
CDR3aa: CATARGGQSTSNTGELFF

abundance: NA
d_gene: NA
j_gene: TRBJ1-1
v_gene: TRBV19
CDR3nt: TGTGCCAGTAGTGCCGGTACAGGGTACGCTGAAGCTTTCTTT
CDR3aa: CASSAGTGYAEAFF

abundance: NA
d_gene: NA
j_gene: TRBJ1-2
v_gene: TRBV7-2
CDR3nt: TGTGCCAGCAGCTTAGTTGGCTATGGCTACACCTTC
CDR3aa: CASSLVGYGYTF

abundance: NA
d_gene: NA
j_gene: TRBJ1-1
v_gene: TRBV7-9
CDR3nt: TGTGCCAGCAGCTTGGAAGGGGTCACTGAAGCTTTCTTT
CDR3aa: CASSLEGVTEAFF

abundance: NA
d_gene: NA
j_gene: TRBJ2-7
v_gene: TRBV2
CDR3nt: TGTGCCAGCAGTGCTCCGGGGACCTACGAGCAGTACTTC
CDR3aa: CASSAPGTYEQYF

abundance: NA
d_gene: NA
j_gene: TRBJ2-7
v_gene: TRBV30
CDR3nt: TGTGCCTGGAGTGTTGGGGGCAGCACCTACGAGCAGTACTTC
CDR3aa: CAWSVGGSTYEQYF

abundance: few
d_gene: NA
j_gene: TRBJ1-5
v_gene: TRBV25-1
CDR3nt: TGTGCCAGCAGTGATCGAGGCAATCAGCCCCAGCATTTT
CDR3aa: CASSDRGNQPQHF

abundance: NA
d_gene: NA
j_gene: TRBJ1-2
v_gene: TRBV5-6
CDR3nt: TGTGCCAGCAGCTTGTGGGGCGCGGTCTATGGCTACACCTTC
CDR3aa: CASSLWGAVYGYTF

abundance: NA
d_gene: TRBD1
j_gene: TRBJ2-7
v_gene: TRBV4-1
CDR3nt: TGCGCCAGCAGCCAGGGGACAGCTGTCTCCTACGAGCAGTACTTC
CDR3aa: CASSQGTAVSYEQYF

abundance: NA
d_gene: TRBD2
j_gene: TRBJ2-5
v_gene: TRBV7-8
CDR3nt: TGTGCCAGCAGCTTAACACTAGCGGGAGACGAGGAGACCCAGTACTTC
CDR3aa: CASSLTLAGDEETQYF

abundance: once
d_gene: NA
j_gene: TRBJ2-1
v_gene: TRBV27
CDR3nt: TGTGCCAGCAGTTTAGCGGGAAAACCCTACAATGAGCAGTTCTTC
CDR3aa: CASSLAGKPYNEQFF

abundance: NA
d_gene: TRBD2
j_gene: TRBJ2-3
v_gene: TRBV11-1
CDR3nt: TGTGCCAGCAGCTGGGGACTAGCGGGAGGGGCAGATACGCAGTATTTT
CDR3aa: CASSWGLAGGADTQYF

abundance: NA
d_gene: NA
j_gene: TRBJ2-4
v_gene: TRBV6-6
CDR3nt: TGTGCCAGCAGTTACTCGGCCAAAAACATTCAGTACTTC
CDR3aa: CASSYSAKNIQYF

abundance: NA
d_gene: TRBD2
j_gene: TRBJ2-3
v_gene: TRBV5-4
CDR3nt: TGTGCCAGCAGCTTTGAACTAGCGGCTAGCACAGATACGCAGTATTTT
CDR3aa: CASSFELAASTDTQYF

abundance: NA
d_gene: TRBD2
j_gene: TRBJ2-1
v_gene: TRBV19
CDR3nt: TGTGCCAGTAAAGGCGGTCGCGGGAGCTCCTACAATGAGCAGTTCTTC
CDR3aa: CASKGGRGSSYNEQFF

abundance: NA
d_gene: NA
j_gene: TRBJ1-1
v_gene: TRBV21-1
CDR3nt: TGTGCCAGCAGCGTCACTATAGCTACACAATCGCCTGAAGCTTTCTTT
CDR3aa: CASSVTIATQSPEAFF

abundance: NA
d_gene: TRBD1
j_gene: TRBJ2-2
v_gene: TRBV28
CDR3nt: TGTGCCAGCAGCCGCTCAGGGGGCCTGACCGGGGAGCTGTTTTTT
CDR3aa: CASSRSGGLTGELFF

abundance: NA
d_gene: NA
j_gene: TRBJ2-3
v_gene: TRBV15
CDR3nt: TGTGCCACCACCCAGGGGAGGGCAGATACGCAGTATTTT
CDR3aa: CATTQGRADTQYF

abundance: NA
d_gene: NA
j_gene: TRBJ2-7
v_gene: TRBV30
CDR3nt: TGTGCCTGGAGTGTACCGGGACGAGGAGGCTCCTACGAGCAGTACTTC
CDR3aa: CAWSVPGRGGSYEQYF

abundance: NA
d_gene: NA
j_gene: TRBJ1-3
v_gene: TRBV15
CDR3nt: TGTGCCACCAGCAGAGTAAAGGGGTTTCCCAGCTCTGGAAACACCATATATTTT
CDR3aa: CATSRVKGFPSSGNTIYF

abundance: NA
d_gene: TRBD1
j_gene: TRBJ2-5
v_gene: TRBV7-3
CDR3nt: TGTGCCAGCAGCATCCCGCCGGGACAGGGGTTGCAGACCCAGTACTTC
CDR3aa: CASSIPPGQGLQTQYF

abundance: NA
d_gene: NA
j_gene: TRBJ2-3
v_gene: TRBV6-5
CDR3nt: TGTGCCAGCAGTTACCCTAGGACTCCCCCGGATACGCAGTATTTT
CDR3aa: CASSYPRTPPDTQYF